Each of the 30 T cell receptor beta chains below was sequenced from the same sample in a study of T-cell reconstitution after alpha-beta-depleted transplantation in children. TCRbeta library preparation incorporated unique molecular identifiers. TCRdb reanalysed the PCR reads using MiXCR and keeps one entry per CDR3 protein. The sample records some 600,000 distinct CDR3 sequences, about an eighth being singletons. The sequenced sample was PBMCs, mostly from graft donor cells, obtained 360 days after TCRalphabeta/CD19-depleted stem cell transplant. Receptor source: a male patient younger than 18 who had a stem cell transplant for acute myeloid leukemia, so the T cells may come from the graft donor.

As regards this clonotype: A much larger clone lies one base from this, so it may be a read error. Here the CDR3 DNA reads TGTGCCAGCAGCGGGTCGGGTGGCGCAGATACGCAGTATTTT. Translation: CASSGSGGADTQYF. The rearrangement joins TRBV9 to TRBJ2-3; D unresolved. Germline V gives CDR1 SGDLS, CDR2 YYNGEE. CDR3 size: 14 residues. V lost 3 bases and J lost 4, with 12 bases in between.

The chain couples TRBV6-4 to TRBJ2-2; tentatively, D is TRBD1 (5 bases). The V gene lost 7 bases and the J gene lost 0 bases, with 9 bases spanning the gap. CDR1 MRHNA and CDR2 SNTAGT come from the germline V gene. The CDR3 is 14 residues long. The CDR3, as DNA: TGTGCCAGCACAGCAGGGACGAACACCGGGGAGCTGTTTTTT. Translating gives CASTAGTNTGELFF.

The V and J genes are TRBV14 and TRBJ2-5; the match to TRBD2 covers 10 bases. Germline V gene sequence: CDR1 SGHDN, CDR2 FVKESK. V lost 5 bases and J lost 5; bases outside the gene matches: 11. The CDR3 spans 16 residues. The CDR3 is CASSFLSSGRTETQYF. The CDR3 region has the DNA TGTGCCAGCAGCTTCCTTTCTAGCGGGAGAACGGAGACCCAGTACTTC.

This clonotype has only a few counts. This chain joins TRBV12-3 or TRBV12-4 and TRBJ2-1, with TRBD2 identical over 14 bases. V gave up 5 bases and J gave up 8 bases; unmatched junction bases: 2. The CDR3 is made up of 14 amino acids. The CDR3 coding sequence is TGTGCCAGCAGTGGACTAGCGGGGGGAGATGAGCAGTTCTTC. Translation: CASSGLAGGDEQFF.

This clonotype was found a few times. V gene TRBV20-1 combines with J gene TRBJ2-3, with a weak D call TRBD2 (6 bases). CDR3 length: 13 residues. The ends were cut back, 3 bases at V and 2 bases at J, with 9 bases in the middle. Per germline, CDR1 DFQATT and CDR2 SNEGSKA (reference sequence). CDR3 bases: TGCAGTGCTAGGCCTAGCGCCACAGATACGCAGTATTTT. Translated, it gives CSARPSATDTQYF.

In this sample, this clonotype turned up many times. The V call is TRBV20-1, the J call TRBJ2-3, with a weak D call TRBD2 (5 bases). CDR3 size: 13 residues. The V gene lost 0 bases and the J gene lost 6 bases, with 10 bases spanning the gap. Germline V gene lookup returns CDR1 DFQATT and CDR2 SNEGSKA (reference sequence). CDR3 nucleotides: TGCAGTGCTAGAGATTGGGAGTCTGATACGCAGTATTTT. Translating it yields CSARDWESDTQYF.

The V and J genes are TRBV9 and TRBJ1-3; D may be TRBD1 (6 bases). V shed 3 bases and J shed 3 bases, with 10 bases lying between them. Looked up from germline, CDR1 is SGDLS and CDR2 is YYNGEE. The CDR3 has 14 amino acids. CDR3 protein: CASSATGGGNTIYF. In nucleotides, the CDR3 is TGTGCCAGCAGCGCGACAGGTGGTGGAAACACCATATATTTT.

This clonotype has just a few counts. The rearrangement links TRBV15 to TRBJ2-1, with a tentative D call TRBD1 (5 bases). Germline lookup yields CDR1 LNHNV and CDR2 YYDKDF (reference sequence). Trimming cost V 3 bases and J 1 base, with 13 bases left between them. CDR3 length equals 16 residues. CDR3 region: CATSSTLQVSYNEQFF. CDR3 nucleotide sequence: TGTGCCACCAGCAGTACGCTACAGGTATCCTACAATGAGCAGTTCTTC.

The chain couples TRBV5-1 to TRBJ1-1; 7 nucleotides agree with TRBD1. V was clipped by 0 bases and J by 0 bases; unmatched bases: 5. The CDR3 sequence is 16 residues long. Germline CDR1 is SGHRS and CDR2 is YFSETQ. In DNA form, the CDR3 reads TGCGCCAGCAGCTTGGGACAGGGATTCATGAACACTGAAGCTTTCTTT. Protein product: CASSLGQGFMNTEAFF.

The sample holds a few counts of this clonotype. The V and J genes are TRBV29-1 and TRBJ2-5; 7 nucleotides align to TRBD1. Germline CDR1 reads SQVTM; CDR2 reads ANQGSEA. J gave up 1 base and V 6 bases, and 11 bases lay outside the gene matches. CDR3 size: 15 residues. The CDR3 bases are TGCAGCGTACAGGGGCTGGGGTGGGGCCAAGAGACCCAGTACTTC. The encoded protein is CSVQGLGWGQETQYF.

This chain uses TRBV28 with TRBJ2-1; TRBD2 matches 11 bases. CDR1 and CDR2 (germline): MDHEN, SYDVKM. With 3 bases clipped from V and 8 bases from J, the junction kept 18 bases outside the gene matches. CDR3 length: 19 amino acids. CDR3 in amino acids: CASSFPLAGGAGGPDEQFF. The CDR3 DNA is TGTGCCAGCAGTTTCCCTCTAGCGGGAGGAGCGGGGGGGCCCGATGAGCAGTTCTTC.

This sequence joins TRBV4-2 and TRBJ2-7; 11 bases agree with TRBD2. V trimming: 4 bases; J trimming: 5 bases; junction bases outside the gene matches: 4. The CDR3 sequence is 14 residues long. Germline V gene data show CDR1 as LGHNA and CDR2 as YNFKEQ. CDR3 nucleotide sequence: TGTGCCAGCAGCCCTAGCGGGGGGTGGGACGAGCAGTACTTC. Protein product: CASSPSGGWDEQYF.

The chain has TRBV10-3 and TRBJ2-7; perhaps D is TRBD1 or TRBD2 (5 bases each). Germline CDR1 is ENHRY and CDR2 is SYGVKD. With 4 bases removed from V and 7 bases from J, the gap between germline ends came to 14 bases. The CDR3 consists of 13 residues. CDR3 amino acids: CAISGPGDREQYF. CDR3 bases: TGTGCCATCAGTGGACCCGGGGACCGGGAGCAGTACTTC.

With regard to this clonotype: The junction departs from the called germline gene at one end, perhaps through a read error. This sequence joins TRBV29-1 and TRBJ1-2; 10 bases line up with TRBD1. Per germline, CDR1 SQVTM and CDR2 ANQGSEA. The CDR3 is 15 residues long. Here the CDR3 reads CNVAFDRGRNYGYTF. Here the CDR3 DNA reads TGCAACGTTGCATTCGACAGGGGGCGAAACTATGGCTACACCTTC. Variable domain in full (rest from reference TRBV29-1 and TRBJ1-2): SAVISQKPSRDICQRGTSLTIQCQVDSQVTMMFWYRQQPGQSLTLIATANQGSEATYESGFVIDKFPISRPNLTFSTLTVSNMSPEDSSIYLCNVAFDRGRNYGYTFGSGTRLTVV.

This rearrangement joins TRBV3-1 to TRBJ1-2; 8 nucleotides align to TRBD1. V lost 5 bases and J lost 3; bases outside the gene matches: 11. Germline V gene lookup returns CDR1 LGHDT and CDR2 YNNKEL (reference sequence). This CDR3 has 16 amino acids. Here the CDR3 reads CASSGPDRGWDYGYTF. In DNA form, the CDR3 reads TGTGCCAGCAGCGGACCCGACAGGGGCTGGGACTATGGCTACACCTTC.

This clonotype was observed a handful of times. This chain links TRBV6-2 or TRBV6-3 with TRBJ2-7; maybe TRBD2 (6 bases). Trimming stripped 5 bases from V and 3 bases from J, with 11 bases between. This CDR3 region has 13 residues. Germline V gene sequence: CDR1 MNHEY, CDR2 SVGEGT. The CDR3 nucleotides are TGTGCCAGCAGTCGGACTACTTTCTACGAGCAGTACTTC. Translation gives CASSRTTFYEQYF.

This clonotype was seen a handful of times. This chain connects TRBV12-3 or TRBV12-4 to TRBJ2-3; D may correspond to TRBD1 or TRBD2 (6 bases each). The CDR3 is 20 residues long. V lost 3 bases, J lost 0 bases, and 25 bases lay in between. This CDR3 reads CASSFLLLRGVIPSTDTQYF. In nucleotides, the CDR3 is TGTGCCAGCAGTTTTCTTCTCCTGAGGGGGGTAATCCCTAGCACAGATACGCAGTATTTT.

The chain has TRBV19 and TRBJ2-5; D is ambiguous. CDR3 length: 13 amino acids. From germline, CDR1 is LNHDA and CDR2 SQIVND (reference sequence). V lost 2 bases to trimming and J lost 4 bases, with 8 bases between them. The CDR3 here is CASSIPYGETQYF. The CDR3 nucleotides are TGTGCCAGTAGTATACCGTACGGAGAGACCCAGTACTTC.

This clonotype has a handful of counts. CDR3 amino acids: CASSQDPGQGAYEQYF. DNA of the CDR3: TGCGCCAGCAGCCAAGATCCCGGACAGGGAGCTTACGAGCAGTACTTC. The chain recombines TRBV4-3 with TRBJ2-7; TRBD1 matches at 8 bases. The CDR3 is 16 amino acids. Trimming removed 0 bases from V and 4 bases from J; junction bases left unmatched: 8. Germline V CDR1 and CDR2: LGHNA, YSLEER.

The chain uses TRBV3-1 and TRBJ2-7; the match to TRBD2 covers 9 bases. Germline loops: CDR1 LGHDT, CDR2 YNNKEL (reference sequence). The CDR3 covers 14 residues. J was trimmed by 3 bases and V by 1 base; bases with no gene match: 1. The CDR3 spells CASSQVAGVYEQYF. CDR3 coding DNA: TGTGCCAGCAGCCAAGTAGCGGGAGTCTACGAGCAGTACTTC.

J is TRBJ2-2 and V is TRBV27, with TRBD1 matching 7 bases. The germline V gene encodes CDR1 MNHEY and CDR2 SMNVEV (reference sequence). J lost 2 bases, V lost 7 bases, and 7 bases had no gene match. This CDR3 comprises 15 residues. The CDR3 DNA is TGTGCCAGCAATTCGGGACAGATTAACACCGGGGAGCTGTTTTTT. It is translated as CASNSGQINTGELFF.

Many counts were recorded for this clonotype. CDR3 bases: TGTGCCAGCTCTCGATGGACAGGGCCTGATTACGAGCAGTACTTC. Translating gives CASSRWTGPDYEQYF. The genes are TRBV18 and TRBJ2-7; TRBD1 matches 8 bases. Germline CDR1 reads KGHSH; CDR2 reads LQKENI. The CDR3 sequence is 15 residues long. The ends lost 6 bases at V and 4 bases at J; junction bases unmatched: 11.

The CDR3 loop is CATYSDTQYF. The DNA for the CDR3 is TGTGCCACCTACTCCGATACGCAGTATTTT. The genes are TRBV10-3 and TRBJ2-3; D call uncertain. CDR1 is ENHRY, CDR2 SYGVKD, per germline. The CDR3 is made up of 10 amino acids. Trimming stripped 10 bases from V and 6 bases from J, with 8 bases between.

This clonotype has just a few counts. This sequence joins TRBV7-6 and TRBJ2-1; 12 bases agree with TRBD2. The trim removed 1 base at V and 3 bases at J, leaving 1 base unmatched. Germline V gene data show CDR1 as SGHVS and CDR2 as FNYEAQ. CDR3 length: 16 amino acids. The CDR3 region is CASSLGTSGVYNEQFF. The CDR3 DNA reads TGTGCCAGCAGCTTAGGGACTAGCGGGGTCTACAATGAGCAGTTCTTC. The variable domain in full, with the rest retrieved from reference TRBV7-6 and TRBJ2-1, is GAGVSQSPRYKVTKRGQDVALRCDPISGHVSLYWYRQALGQGPEFLTYFNYEAQQDKSGLPNDRFSAERPEGSISTLTIQRTEQRDSAMYRCASSLGTSGVYNEQFFGPGTRLTVL.

This clonotype came up a few times. The chain carries TRBV6-1 and TRBJ2-3, with TRBD1 as a possible D gene (5 bases). Germline CDR1 and CDR2: MNHNS and SASEGT. The CDR3 has 13 amino acids. Trimming pared 6 bases from V and 5 bases from J, leaving 12 bases between. CDR3 in DNA: TGTGCCAGCAGGACAGTTCACTTAGATACGCAGTATTTT. Its protein is CASRTVHLDTQYF.

This clonotype was seen many times. The chain links TRBV7-3 to TRBJ2-1; D is possibly TRBD2 (6 bases). The CDR3 totals 17 residues. Germline lookup yields CDR1 SGHTA and CDR2 FQGTGA. The V end lost 5 bases, the J end lost 0 bases, and 17 bases lay between the germline ends. The DNA for the CDR3 is TGTGCCAGCAGCCCTCTCCCGGGACTTTACTCCTACAATGAGCAGTTCTTC. Its protein is CASSPLPGLYSYNEQFF. Using reference TRBV7-3 and TRBJ2-1 for the parts outside the CDR3, the full variable domain is GAGVSQTPSNKVTEKGKYVELRCDPISGHTALYWYRQSLGQGPEFLIYFQGTGAADDSGLPNDRFFAVRPEGSVSTLKIQRTERGDSAVYLCASSPLPGLYSYNEQFFGPGTRLTVL.

The rearrangement joins TRBV5-1 to TRBJ2-7; no clear D gene. Between the trimmed V and J ends, which lost 4 bases and 0 bases, there was a span of 14 bases. This CDR3 spans 15 amino acids. Germline V CDR1 and CDR2: SGHRS, YFSETQ. CDR3 protein: CASSPKTSVSYEQYF. In DNA, the CDR3 is TGCGCCAGCAGCCCCAAGACGAGCGTCTCCTACGAGCAGTACTTC.

This clonotype was found many times. The chain employs TRBV7-6 and TRBJ2-1; the D is unclear. Trimming left V 1 base short and J 2 bases short, with 12 bases between. Looked up from germline, CDR1 is SGHVS and CDR2 is FNYEAQ. The CDR3 sequence is 16 residues long. Here the CDR3 reads CASSLGGNLPYNEQFF. CDR3 coding DNA: TGTGCCAGCAGCTTAGGGGGAAACCTACCCTACAATGAGCAGTTCTTC.

Only a few counts were recorded for this clonotype. The chain is built from TRBV5-6 and TRBJ2-2; 13 nucleotides align to TRBD2. Germline V gene sequence: CDR1 SGHDT, CDR2 YYEEEE. The CDR3 sequence is 18 residues long. With V trimmed by 0 bases and J by 4 bases, 6 bases remained unmatched. In DNA form, the CDR3 reads TGTGCCAGCAGCTTGGAGGAACTAGCGGGAGGGGTCACCGGGGAGCTGTTTTTT. The encoded protein is CASSLEELAGGVTGELFF.

The V and J genes are TRBV7-2 and TRBJ2-1; TRBD2 might be the D (8 bases). The CDR3 is 13 residues long. Germline V gene lookup returns CDR1 SGHTA and CDR2 FQGNSA. V was cut by 5 bases and J by 12 bases, with 17 bases left in between. The CDR3 protein is CASSPQGTRGQFF. DNA of the CDR3: TGTGCCAGCAGCCCACAGGGGACTAGGGGGCAGTTCTTC.